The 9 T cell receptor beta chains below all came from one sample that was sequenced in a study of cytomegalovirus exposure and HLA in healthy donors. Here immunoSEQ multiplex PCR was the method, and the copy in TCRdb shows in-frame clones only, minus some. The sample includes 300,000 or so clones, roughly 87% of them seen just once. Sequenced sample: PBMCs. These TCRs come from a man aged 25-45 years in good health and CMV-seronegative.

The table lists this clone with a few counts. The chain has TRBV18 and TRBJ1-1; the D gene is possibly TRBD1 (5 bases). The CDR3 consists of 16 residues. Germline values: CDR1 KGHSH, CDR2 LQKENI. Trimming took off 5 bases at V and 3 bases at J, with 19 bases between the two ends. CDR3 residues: CASSSPRNRFHTEAFF. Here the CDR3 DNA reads TGTGCCAGCTCATCTCCCCGGAACAGGTTCCACACTGAAGCTTTCTTT. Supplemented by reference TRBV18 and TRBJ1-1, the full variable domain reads NAGVMQNPRHLVRRRGQEARLRCSPMKGHSHVYWYRQLPEEGLKFMVYLQKENIIDESGMPKERFSAEFPKEGPSILRIQQVVRGDSAAYFCASSSPRNRFHTEAFFGQGTRLTVV.

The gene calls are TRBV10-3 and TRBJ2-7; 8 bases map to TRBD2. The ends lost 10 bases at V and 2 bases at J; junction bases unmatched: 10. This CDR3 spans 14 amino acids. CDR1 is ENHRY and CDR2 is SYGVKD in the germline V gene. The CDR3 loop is CATGDGTRTYEQYF. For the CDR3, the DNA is TGTGCCACTGGGGACGGGACTAGAACCTACGAGCAGTACTTC.

The CDR3 region has the DNA TGTGCCAGCATCCCAGAGGCCGGGGAGCTGTTTTTT. Translated: CASIPEAGELFF. This chain uses TRBV5-4 with TRBJ2-2; D is unresolved. Germline CDR1 SGHNT, CDR2 YYREEE (reference sequence). Between the trimmed V and J ends, which lost 6 bases and 6 bases, there was a span of 9 bases. The CDR3 runs 12 residues.

CDR3 DNA: TGTGCCAGCAGCTTAGGGCCAGGGGGCCACAATGAGCAGTTCTTC. Translated: CASSLGPGGHNEQFF. The chain links TRBV7-6 to TRBJ2-1; 8 bases map to TRBD1. From germline, CDR1 is SGHVS and CDR2 FNYEAQ. CDR3 size: 15 residues. The J segment lost 5 bases and the V segment lost 1 base, leaving 4 bases of the junction unmatched.

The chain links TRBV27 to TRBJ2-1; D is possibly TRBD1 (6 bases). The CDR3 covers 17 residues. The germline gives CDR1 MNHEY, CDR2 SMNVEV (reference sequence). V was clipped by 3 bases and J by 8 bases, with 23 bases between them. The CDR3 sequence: CASSFRKAGVRVDEQFF. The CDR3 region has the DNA TGTGCCAGCAGTTTCCGTAAAGCAGGGGTACGGGTGGATGAGCAGTTCTTC.

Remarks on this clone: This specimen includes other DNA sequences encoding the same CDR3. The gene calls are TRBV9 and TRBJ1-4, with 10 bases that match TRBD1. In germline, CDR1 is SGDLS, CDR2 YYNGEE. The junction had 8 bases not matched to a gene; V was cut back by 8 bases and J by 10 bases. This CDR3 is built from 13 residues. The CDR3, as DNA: TGTGCCAGTAGTGGGACAGGGGACGGAAAACTGTTTTTT. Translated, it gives CASSGTGDGKLFF.

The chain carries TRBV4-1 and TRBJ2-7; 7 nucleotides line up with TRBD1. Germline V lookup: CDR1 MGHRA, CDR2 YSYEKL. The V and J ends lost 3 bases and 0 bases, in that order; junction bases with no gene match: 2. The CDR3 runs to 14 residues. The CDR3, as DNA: TGCGCCAGCAGCCACGGGACAGCCTCCTACGAGCAGTACTTC. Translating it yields CASSHGTASYEQYF.

The DNA for the CDR3 is TGTGCCAGCAGCTTCAGGCCCACTAATGAAAAACTGTTTTTT. Amino acid sequence: CASSFRPTNEKLFF. The chain carries TRBV5-6 and TRBJ1-4; D unclear. Per germline, CDR1 SGHDT and CDR2 YYEEEE. The CDR3 totals 14 residues. V was pared by 2 bases and J by 2 bases, with 7 bases between. Supplemented by reference TRBV5-6 and TRBJ1-4, the full variable domain reads DAGVTQSPTHLIKTRGQQVTLRCSPKSGHDTVSWYQQALGQGPQFIFQYYEEEERQRGNFPDRFSGHQFPNYSSELNVNALLLGDSALYLCASSFRPTNEKLFFGSGTQLSVL.

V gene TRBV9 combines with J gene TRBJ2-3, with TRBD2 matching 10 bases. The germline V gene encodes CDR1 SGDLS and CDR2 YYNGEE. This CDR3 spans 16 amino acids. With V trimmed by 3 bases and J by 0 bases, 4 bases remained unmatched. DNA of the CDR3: TGTGCCAGCAGCGGGTTAGCGGGGGGAAGCACAGATACGCAGTATTTT. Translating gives CASSGLAGGSTDTQYF.